A selection of T cell receptor beta chains follows, all from one sample in a study of blood T cell repertoires in COVID-19. Some clones are missing from TCRdb's copy, which holds only in-frame ones; the method was immunoSEQ multiplex PCR. The sample has more than 80,000 clones, approximately 80% seen once. Sequences were obtained from peripheral blood. These receptors were obtained from a human donor in a cohort sampled during active COVID-19. Each CDR3 is given with its conserved first and last residue. A D gene is named only where the DNA matches it firmly. Clone size is not always given. Where it is, it says once, few, many or a class for expanded clones.

size,J,length,D,V,CDR3,DNA
-,TRBJ2-2,11,-,TRBV7-6,CASTDTGELFF,TGTGCCAGCACGGACACCGGGGAGCTGTTTTTT
-,TRBJ1-2,12,-,TRBV12-3/TRBV12-4,CASSFWTGGYTF,TGTGCCAGCAGTTTTTGGACGGGGGGCTACACCTTC
few,TRBJ2-5,15,TRBD2,TRBV6-5,CASRGAGGLQETQYF,TGTGCCAGCAGGGGAGCGGGGGGCCTCCAAGAGACCCAGTACTTC
once,TRBJ1-1,14,-,TRBV4-1,CASSQVTGKSEAFF,TGCGCCAGCAGCCAAGTAACAGGGAAGAGTGAAGCTTTCTTT
-,TRBJ2-6,19,TRBD2,TRBV27,CASSRGGGRSLSGANVLTF,TGTGCCAGCAGCCGCGGGGGGGGGCGATCCCTTTCTGGGGCCAACGTCCTGACTTTC
once,TRBJ2-5,11,-,TRBV29-1,CSVEQQETQYF,TGCAGCGTTGAGCAGCAAGAGACCCAGTACTTC
-,TRBJ2-4,12,-,TRBV11-2,CASSRSGNIQYF,TGTGCCAGCAGCAGGAGTGGGAACATTCAGTACTTC
-,TRBJ2-7,12,TRBD1,TRBV29-1,CSVGTGAGEQYF,TGCAGCGTTGGGACAGGGGCGGGGGAGCAGTACTTC
-,TRBJ2-7,14,-,TRBV18,CASSSTTVTYEQYF,TGTGCCAGCTCATCCACGACAGTGACCTACGAGCAGTACTTC
-,TRBJ1-4,16,-,TRBV7-2,CASSSGLVRGNEKLFF,TGTGCCAGCAGCTCCGGGTTGGTACGGGGAAATGAAAAACTGTTTTTT
-,TRBJ2-7,14,-,TRBV10-3,CAISERTSYYEQYF,TGTGCCATCAGTGAGCGGACTTCTTACTACGAGCAGTACTTC
-,TRBJ2-2,16,TRBD2,TRBV9,CASSPRGAGDTGELFF,TGTGCCAGCAGCCCCCGAGGGGCGGGAGATACCGGGGAGCTGTTTTTT
-,TRBJ2-5,12,-,TRBV7-6,CASSYPKETQYF,TGTGCCAGCAGCTATCCTAAAGAGACCCAGTACTTC
-,TRBJ2-2,16,TRBD2,TRBV7-7,CASSLGAGGFTGELFF,TGTGCCAGCAGCTTAGGGGCGGGAGGGTTCACCGGGGAGCTGTTTTTT
few,TRBJ2-7,15,TRBD1,TRBV7-9,CASSWDRGRAYEQYF,TGTGCCAGCAGCTGGGACAGGGGAAGGGCCTACGAGCAGTACTTC